Listed here are 29 T cell receptor beta chains from one sample, sequenced in a study of regulatory T cells in long-lasting Graves disease. The time point is: newly diagnosed GD, antithyroid drugs for less than 3 months. RNA isolated from PBMCs was used to make the TCR library. CDR3-region Arm-PCR and iRepertoire HTBI primers produced the TCR beta libraries. Each CDR3 protein gets one entry after TCRdb re-called the multiplex PCR reads with MiXCR. The data hold 350,000 to 450,000 distinct CDR3 sequences, with 14% to 15% observed a single time. These data also formed part of another study, on T cells in Graves' hyperthyroidism and ophthalmopathy.

Here the sequenced sample was peripheral blood mononuclear cells (PBMCs), taken at new diagnosis, from a patient treated with antithyroid drugs. The receptors stem from a woman aged 25 to 39 with Graves disease.

A remark on this clonotype: A much larger clone lies a single base off, so this may be a read error. The V call is TRBV3-1, the J call TRBJ2-7, with D possibly matching TRBD2 (5 bases). The V gene's germline CDR1 is LGHDT and CDR2 YNNKEL (reference sequence). This CDR3 comprises 16 residues. Here the CDR3 reads CASSQDIALLSHEQYF. The CDR3 DNA sequence: TGTGCCAGCAGCCAAGATATAGCGCTACTCTCCCACGAGCAGTACTTC.

The chain couples TRBV5-1 to TRBJ2-1, with 10 bases lining up with TRBD2. Germline V gives CDR1 SGHRS, CDR2 YFSETQ. CDR3 length: 15 amino acids. The junction had 7 bases not matched to a gene; V was cut back by 3 bases and J by 7 bases. CDR3 nucleotides: TGCGCCAGCAGCTGGACTAGCGGCCCAGGAAATGAGCAGTTCTTC. Translation gives CASSWTSGPGNEQFF.

The chain combines TRBV20-1 with TRBJ2-1; 13 nucleotides match TRBD2. V lost 5 bases, J lost 9 bases, and 13 bases stayed unmatched. This CDR3 is built from 16 residues. Germline V gives CDR1 DFQATT, CDR2 SNEGSKA (reference sequence). The CDR3 here is CSALRTSGSVLGEQFF. CDR3 DNA: TGCAGTGCTCTACGGACTAGCGGGAGCGTCTTGGGTGAGCAGTTCTTC.

By its share, this clonotype is medium-sized (0.01 to 0.1%). The V and J genes are TRBV12-3 or TRBV12-4 and TRBJ2-7; maybe TRBD2 (5 bases). CDR3 size: 16 residues. V was cut by 5 bases and J by 0 bases, with 17 bases left in between. In DNA form, the CDR3 reads TGTGCCAGCAGTACAAACGGGATATTGAACTCCTACGAGCAGTACTTC. Translating gives CASSTNGILNSYEQYF.

About this clonotype: Because the CDR3's place on the DNA is in doubt, the DNA is left out and the CDR3 is given as listed by TCRdb. J is TRBJ1-4 and V is TRBV5-1. The CDR3 is 18 residues long, counting both termini. The germline V gene encodes CDR1 SGHRS and CDR2 YFSETQ. The CDR3 loop reads CASSSTLGGPSTNEKLFF.

This chain connects TRBV3-1 to TRBJ2-3; no clear D gene. The CDR3 loop spans 16 amino acids. V lost 4 bases and J 1 base, leaving 15 bases between the germline ends. From germline, CDR1 is LGHDT and CDR2 YNNKEL (reference sequence). CDR3 sequence reads: CASSPPWGTGTDTQYF. The CDR3 nucleotides are TGTGCCAGCAGCCCTCCATGGGGAACCGGCACAGATACGCAGTATTTT.

The table lists this clonotype with a count of one. The chain carries TRBV20-1 and TRBJ2-4; 9 bases map to TRBD2. CDR3 length: 18 amino acids. With V trimmed by 2 bases and J by 13 bases, 24 bases remained unmatched. Germline loops: CDR1 DFQATT, CDR2 SNEGSKA (reference sequence). The CDR3 protein is CSARLEFQAGGSRSGQYF. The CDR3 DNA reads as TGCAGTGCTAGACTTGAGTTCCAAGCGGGGGGATCCCGGTCAGGACAGTACTTC.

This clonotype showed up many times. V and J are TRBV29-1 and TRBJ2-1, with 7 bases matching TRBD2. There are 12 residues in the CDR3. Losses at the gene ends were 7 bases for V and 6 bases for J; bases not matched to a gene: 6. Germline V gene data show CDR1 as SQVTM and CDR2 as ANQGSEA. The CDR3 here is CSARREFNEQFF. CDR3 DNA: TGCAGCGCCCGGCGGGAGTTCAATGAGCAGTTCTTC.

This clonotype has ten or more counts. The V and J genes are TRBV30 and TRBJ2-4, with D unclear. Germline assignment: CDR1 GTSNPN and CDR2 SVGIG (reference sequence). This CDR3 is 15 amino acids long. V was shortened by 3 bases and J by 0 bases, with 12 bases between the two germline ends. The CDR3 DNA is TGTGCCTGGAGCCCTCCTTCTCCAGCCAAAAACATTCAGTACTTC. Translated: CAWSPPSPAKNIQYF.

This chain connects TRBV5-1 to TRBJ1-1; TRBD1 might be the D (5 bases). Germline values: CDR1 SGHRS, CDR2 YFSETQ. The CDR3 has 18 residues. V was cut by 2 bases and J by 0 bases, with 20 bases left in between. CDR3 region: CASSFLRPAQGMNTEAFF. CDR3 nucleotide sequence: TGCGCCAGCAGCTTCTTGAGGCCCGCCCAGGGTATGAACACTGAAGCTTTCTTT.

The sample holds many counts of this clonotype. This chain uses TRBV2 with TRBJ2-1; no definite D call. In germline, CDR1 is SNHLY, CDR2 FYNNEI. With 6 bases removed from V and 6 bases from J, the gap between germline ends came to 6 bases. The CDR3 covers 11 residues. This CDR3 reads CASRKSNEQFF. DNA for the CDR3: TGTGCCAGCAGGAAGAGCAATGAGCAGTTCTTC.

This clonotype has more than one count but fewer than ten. The gene calls are TRBV10-3 and TRBJ2-6; D remains unclear. Trimming stripped 7 bases from V and 0 bases from J, with 7 bases between. The germline V gene has CDR1 ENHRY and CDR2 SYGVKD. The CDR3 contains 14 residues. The CDR3 reads CAINLDSGANVLTF. CDR3 nucleotides: TGTGCCATCAACCTAGACTCTGGGGCCAACGTCCTGACTTTC.

The chain recombines TRBV5-1 with TRBJ1-1; 8 bases match TRBD1. The V and J ends lost 1 base and 7 bases, in that order; junction bases with no gene match: 9. CDR3 length: 15 residues. Germline lookup yields CDR1 SGHRS and CDR2 YFSETQ. The CDR3 sequence is CASSLRKQGEGEAFF. The DNA for the CDR3 is TGCGCCAGCAGCTTGCGAAAACAGGGGGAGGGTGAAGCTTTCTTT.

This chain connects TRBV9 to TRBJ2-7, with D tentatively TRBD1 or TRBD2 (6 bases each). Germline V gene sequence: CDR1 SGDLS, CDR2 YYNGEE. The V and J ends lost 0 bases and 1 base respectively, with 14 bases between them. The CDR3 consists of 16 residues. CDR3 nucleotide sequence: TGTGCCAGCAGCGTAGGGGGGGACACCTTTTCCTACGAGCAGTACTTC. Protein: CASSVGGDTFSYEQYF.

Details on this clonotype: Given the absence of the conserved phenylalanine or tryptophan at the CDR3 end, a read error is likely. The V call is TRBV7-3, the J call TRBJ2-1, with D possibly matching TRBD2 (5 bases). The germline gives CDR1 SGHTA, CDR2 FQGTGA. CDR3 size: 15 residues. Trimming shortened V by 5 bases and J by 0 bases, and 11 bases separated the two germline ends. CDR3 sequence: CASSILGSSYNEQFY. As DNA, the CDR3 is TGTGCCAGCAGCATACTAGGGAGCTCCTACAATGAGCAGTTCTAC.

This clonotype was picked up a small number of times. The chain combines TRBV3-1 with TRBJ2-1; TRBD2 aligns across 12 bases. Germline assignment: CDR1 LGHDT and CDR2 YNNKEL (reference sequence). The CDR3 sequence is 15 residues long. Germline trimming cut 2 bases from V and 12 bases from J; bases unmatched to any gene: 8. DNA of the CDR3: TGTGCCAGCAGCCAATCACGACTAGCGGGAGCTGGGCAGTTCTTC. The encoded protein is CASSQSRLAGAGQFF.

This clonotype was seen only a few times. This rearrangement joins TRBV5-1 to TRBJ1-3; a weak D match, TRBD1 (5 bases). Germline V gene sequence: CDR1 SGHRS, CDR2 YFSETQ. V was pared by 1 base and J by 7 bases, with 27 bases between. The CDR3 extends over 19 amino acids. The CDR3 nucleotides read TGCGCCAGCAGCTTGAGGGTCCGGACCCAGGGTGAGGGCCAGAACACCATATATTTT. This translates into CASSLRVRTQGEGQNTIYF.

This clonotype was detected many times. This chain links TRBV11-2 with TRBJ2-3; 8 bases are shared with TRBD2. The CDR3 loop spans 15 amino acids. With V trimmed by 2 bases and J by 4 bases, 5 bases remained unmatched. CDR1 and CDR2 from the germline V gene are SGHAT and FQNNGV. The CDR3: CASSLNDGRADTQYF. The CDR3 region has the DNA TGTGCCAGCAGCTTAAACGACGGGAGGGCAGATACGCAGTATTTT.

This clonotype was recorded at least ten times. The J gene is TRBJ1-1, the V gene TRBV2; D gene unclear. The CDR3 is made up of 18 amino acids. Trimming removed 0 bases at V and 4 bases at J, with 21 bases between. Germline V CDR1 and CDR2: SNHLY, FYNNEI. For the CDR3, the DNA is TGTGCCAGCAGTGAAGCGCTTTTGCCCCGTTTGGGGTCCACTGAAGCTTTCTTT. Encoded protein: CASSEALLPRLGSTEAFF.

This clonotype was detected ten times or more. V is TRBV28 and J is TRBJ2-7; TRBD2 agrees at 7 bases. The junction had 5 bases not matched to a gene; V was cut back by 6 bases and J by 3 bases. CDR1 MDHEN and CDR2 SYDVKM come from the germline V gene. This CDR3 contains 13 residues. CDR3 protein: CASRGWDYYEQYF. The CDR3 DNA is TGTGCCAGCAGGGGGTGGGACTACTACGAGCAGTACTTC.

This clonotype was picked up many times. The chain has TRBV6-1 and TRBJ2-1, with 9 positions matching TRBD1. The CDR3 is made up of 15 amino acids. Unmatched junction bases numbered 9, after V lost 8 bases and J lost 4 bases. Germline CDR1 is MNHNS and CDR2 is SASEGT. The CDR3 here is CASVPTGGAYNEQFF. For the CDR3, the DNA is TGTGCCAGCGTCCCTACAGGGGGCGCGTACAATGAGCAGTTCTTC.

This clonotype turned up a few times. The rearrangement joins TRBV7-9 to TRBJ2-5; the D gene is possibly TRBD2 (6 bases). Germline values: CDR1 SEHNR, CDR2 FQNEAQ (reference sequence). The V end lost 1 base, the J end lost 5 bases, and 14 bases lay between the germline ends. CDR3 length: 15 residues. The CDR3: CASSLDTSGGETQYF. For the CDR3, the DNA is TGTGCCAGCAGCTTAGATACATCTGGGGGGGAGACCCAGTACTTC.

The rearrangement links TRBV7-9 to TRBJ1-1; 9 bases fit TRBD1. The CDR3 consists of 16 residues. Looked up from germline, CDR1 is SEHNR and CDR2 is FQNEAQ (reference sequence). Losses at the gene ends were 3 bases for V and 1 base for J; bases not matched to a gene: 6. This chain's CDR3 is CASSLGQGIGNTEAFF. In DNA form, the CDR3 reads TGTGCCAGCAGCTTGGGACAGGGCATTGGGAACACTGAAGCTTTCTTT.

The chain couples TRBV2 to TRBJ2-5, with D tentatively TRBD2 (6 bases). CDR1 is SNHLY, CDR2 FYNNEI, per germline. The CDR3 is 13 residues long. V dropped 7 bases and J dropped 3 bases, with 12 bases sitting between them. The CDR3 is CASTRDSKETQYF. CDR3 DNA: TGTGCCAGCACCCGGGACTCAAAAGAGACCCAGTACTTC.

Concerning this clonotype: This sequence may be a read error, since a much larger clone differs from it by one base. This chain joins TRBV28 and TRBJ2-1; D gene ambiguous. The V end lost 4 bases, the J end lost 13 bases, and 26 bases lay between the germline ends. Per germline, CDR1 MDHEN and CDR2 SYDVKM. CDR3 size: 16 residues. For the CDR3, the DNA is TGTGCCAGCAGTTCTACCCGGCGGACCCTCCAAGAGACCCAGTTCTTC. Translation: CASSSTRRTLQETQFF. Complete variable domain (other parts from reference TRBV28 and TRBJ2-1): DVKVTQSSRYLVKRTGEKVFLECVQDMDHENMFWYRQDPGLGLRLIYFSYDVKMKEKGDIPEGYSVSREKKERFSLILESASTNQTSMYLCASSSTRRTLQETQFFGPGTRLTVL.

In its sample, this clonotype was seen many times. The V call is TRBV2, the J call TRBJ1-4, with a weak D call TRBD1 (6 bases). Germline loops: CDR1 SNHLY, CDR2 FYNNEI. V gave up 4 bases and J gave up 3 bases, with 12 bases separating them. This CDR3 region has 15 residues. The CDR3 spells CASSGSQGANEKLFF. The CDR3 nucleotides read TGTGCCAGCAGTGGATCACAGGGCGCTAATGAAAAACTGTTTTTT.

In its sample, this clonotype was seen a few times. The rearrangement joins TRBV6-1 to TRBJ2-2; tentatively, D is TRBD2 (5 bases). With 7 bases removed from V and 0 bases from J, the gap between germline ends came to 12 bases. The CDR3 runs to 15 residues. The germline V gene has CDR1 MNHNS and CDR2 SASEGT. CDR3 nucleotide sequence: TGTGCCAGCAAGTACAGCGGAGCGAACACCGGGGAGCTGTTTTTT. Its translation: CASKYSGANTGELFF.

This clonotype was counted at least ten times. The rearrangement joins TRBV18 to TRBJ2-1; TRBD2 matches 7 bases. Per the germline V gene, CDR1 is KGHSH and CDR2 is LQKENI. The junction had 8 bases not matched to a gene; V was cut back by 3 bases and J by 6 bases. There are 15 residues in the CDR3. CDR3 DNA sequence: TGTGCCAGCTCACCGGGGAGCGGGATAACCAATGAGCAGTTCTTC. Translating gives CASSPGSGITNEQFF. Full variable domain (remainder filled in from reference TRBV18 and TRBJ2-1): NAGVMQNPRHLVRRRGQEARLRCSPMKGHSHVYWYRQLPEEGLKFMVYLQKENIIDESGMPKERFSAEFPKEGPSILRIQQVVRGDSAAYFCASSPGSGITNEQFFGPGTRLTVL.

The table lists this clonotype with many counts. This sequence joins TRBV2 and TRBJ2-3; the D call may be TRBD1 or TRBD2 (5 bases each). Germline CDR1 and CDR2: SNHLY and FYNNEI. The CDR3 covers 15 residues. Trimming shortened V by 2 bases and J by 6 bases, and 15 bases separated the two germline ends. In DNA form, the CDR3 reads TGTGCCAGCAGTGAACGGGGCAGGGCGGCGGATACGCAGTATTTT. Its protein is CASSERGRAADTQYF.